This T cell receptor beta chain was found in a study of T cells in Graves' hyperthyroidism and ophthalmopathy. Points from the study as a whole: In simple terms, a model built on 13 V-J features told ophthalmopathy apart from stable hyperthyroidism.

This clonotype turned up a few times. Its antigen is not identified. Amplified TCR beta CDR3 regions came from RNA transcripts. First-round RT-PCR with HTBI primers amplified the TCR CDR3 region. One entry per CDR3 protein results from TCRdb running MiXCR on the multiplex PCR reads. The repertoire includes some 530,000 distinct CDR3 sequences, under 25% of them detected once, and approximately 54% sits in the top ten. Germline CDR1 reads MNHEY; CDR2 reads SMNVEV (reference sequence). The CDR3 has 13 residues. Deletions cut 6 bases from V and 4 bases from J, with 11 bases between. The sequence was obtained from a woman in her seventies with Graves' ophthalmopathy. The chain links TRBV27 to TRBJ2-3, with a weak D call TRBD1 (5 bases). What was sequenced was blood. The CDR3 sequence: CASSPWTPDTQYF. Here the CDR3 DNA reads TGTGCCAGCAGCCCCTGGACACCAGATACGCAGTATTTT.